Presented here are 3 T cell receptor beta chains from one specimen sequenced in a study of blood T cell repertoires in COVID-19. Some clones are missing from TCRdb's copy, which holds only in-frame ones; the method was immunoSEQ multiplex PCR. The data contain around 170,000 clones, around 72% of them seen just once; the ten biggest clones take up around 3%. Specimen: peripheral blood. The receptors come from a woman aged 80 or over with acute or convalescent COVID-19.

This sequence joins TRBV29-1 and TRBJ2-5, with 9 positions matching TRBD2. The CDR3 runs to 13 residues. Trimming at V came to 3 bases and at J to 4 bases, leaving 3 bases not matched to a gene. The germline V gene has CDR1 SQVTM and CDR2 ANQGSEA. The CDR3 DNA reads TGCAGCGTTGAGCTAGCGGGGCGAGAGACCCAGTACTTC. Encoded protein: CSVELAGRETQYF.

The chain couples TRBV10-2 to TRBJ1-5, with 9 bases identical to TRBD1. The germline CDR1 and CDR2 sequences are WSHSY and SAAADI. This CDR3 spans 14 amino acids. With V trimmed by 2 bases and J by 5 bases, 1 base remained unmatched. CDR3 loop: CASSEDRGYQPQHF. CDR3 DNA: TGCGCCAGCAGTGAGGACAGGGGGTATCAGCCCCAGCATTTT.

The CDR3 region has the DNA TGTGCCAGCAGCCTGGGGGGCGGGAGCTACAATGAGCAGTTCTTC. Translation: CASSLGGGSYNEQFF. The rearrangement links TRBV28 to TRBJ2-1; the D gene is possibly TRBD2 (7 bases). The length of the CDR3 is 15 residues. Per the germline V gene, CDR1 is MDHEN and CDR2 is SYDVKM. Trimming took 6 bases from V and 3 from J, leaving 15 bases between them. The full variable domain, completed using reference TRBV28 and TRBJ2-1, is DVKVTQSSRYLVKRTGEKVFLECVQDMDHENMFWYRQDPGLGLRLIYFSYDVKMKEKGDIPEGYSVSREKKERFSLILESASTNQTSMYLCASSLGGGSYNEQFFGPGTRLTVL.